Listed below are T cell receptor beta chains from one sample, sequenced in a study of shared clonotypes between healthy human individuals. Repertoires were generated with immunoSEQ multiplex PCR, while TCRdb's copy carries only in-frame clones and drops some. The table shows 2 million to 2.5 million clones, with more than 90% occurring only once. Sequencing input: naive CD4+ T cells sorted from blood. These TCRs come from a man between 18 and 35 years old in good health. Both conserved end residues are part of each CDR3. The order of the fields is CDR3 protein, CDR3 DNA, D gene, J gene, clone size, V gene. The D gene is left open where the match is weak. The listing skips clone size in some rows; elsewhere it reads once, few, many or a size class.

CDR3 protein: CASSSEGLYTQYF
CDR3 DNA: TGTGCCAGCAGCTCCGAGGGACTTTATACGCAGTATTTT
D gene: -
J gene: TRBJ2-3
clone size: once
V gene: TRBV9

CDR3 protein: CAWTGTGTVTYNEQFF
CDR3 DNA: TGTGCCTGGACCGGGACCGGGACAGTGACCTACAATGAGCAGTTCTTC
D gene: TRBD1
J gene: TRBJ2-1
clone size: -
V gene: TRBV30

CDR3 protein: CASSGGGSGNTIYF
CDR3 DNA: TGCGCCAGCAGCGGTGGTGGCAGCGGAAACACCATATATTTT
D gene: -
J gene: TRBJ1-3
clone size: -
V gene: TRBV5-1

CDR3 protein: CASSFRPHGGGGANVLTF
CDR3 DNA: TGTGCCAGCAGCTTTAGGCCCCACGGGGGTGGTGGGGCCAACGTCCTGACTTTC
D gene: -
J gene: TRBJ2-6
clone size: -
V gene: TRBV11-2

CDR3 protein: CASSLAPGQGSYEQYF
CDR3 DNA: TGCGCCAGCAGCTTGGCCCCGGGACAGGGCTCCTACGAGCAGTACTTC
D gene: TRBD1
J gene: TRBJ2-7
clone size: -
V gene: TRBV5-1

CDR3 protein: CASSPRSGGTNTGELFF
CDR3 DNA: TGCGCCAGCAGCCCGCGGTCTGGGGGTACGAACACCGGGGAGCTGTTTTTT
D gene: -
J gene: TRBJ2-2
clone size: -
V gene: TRBV5-1

CDR3 protein: CASRDGGVGNQPQHF
CDR3 DNA: TGTGCCAGCAGAGACGGGGGAGTTGGGAATCAGCCCCAGCATTTT
D gene: -
J gene: TRBJ1-5
clone size: -
V gene: TRBV27

CDR3 protein: CASSIDDSSNYGYTF
CDR3 DNA: TGTGCCAGTAGTATAGACGACAGTTCTAACTATGGCTACACCTTC
D gene: -
J gene: TRBJ1-2
clone size: -
V gene: TRBV19

CDR3 protein: CASSGSGEIQYF
CDR3 DNA: TGCGCCAGCAGTGGAAGTGGGGAGATTCAGTACTTC
D gene: -
J gene: TRBJ2-4
clone size: -
V gene: TRBV10-2

CDR3 protein: CASKPGPGVNIQYF
CDR3 DNA: TGTGCCAGCAAGCCGGGACCGGGGGTTAACATTCAGTACTTC
D gene: -
J gene: TRBJ2-4
clone size: -
V gene: TRBV2

CDR3 protein: CASSKSPGQETQYF
CDR3 DNA: TGCGCCAGCAGCAAAAGCCCAGGGCAAGAGACCCAGTACTTC
D gene: -
J gene: TRBJ2-5
clone size: -
V gene: TRBV4-1

CDR3 protein: CASTLYTEAFF
CDR3 DNA: TGTGCCAGCACCCTTTACACTGAAGCTTTCTTT
D gene: -
J gene: TRBJ1-1
clone size: -
V gene: TRBV28

CDR3 protein: CASSEYLGYGYTF
CDR3 DNA: TGTGCCAGCAGTGAATATTTGGGGTATGGCTACACCTTC
D gene: -
J gene: TRBJ1-2
clone size: -
V gene: TRBV25-1

CDR3 protein: CASSTLATPEETQYF
CDR3 DNA: TGCGCCAGCAGCACCTTAGCTACCCCCGAAGAGACCCAGTACTTC
D gene: -
J gene: TRBJ2-5
clone size: -
V gene: TRBV4-1

CDR3 protein: CASSIRMNTEAFF
CDR3 DNA: TGTGCCAGTAGTATAAGGATGAACACTGAAGCTTTCTTT
D gene: -
J gene: TRBJ1-1
clone size: -
V gene: TRBV19

CDR3 protein: CASSGFRDRGNVLTF
CDR3 DNA: TGTGCCAGCAGTGGGTTCCGGGATCGGGGCAACGTCCTGACTTTC
D gene: -
J gene: TRBJ2-6
clone size: -
V gene: TRBV6-1

CDR3 protein: CASNGVPGEFF
CDR3 DNA: TGTGCTAGCAATGGGGTCCCCGGAGAGTTCTTC
D gene: -
J gene: TRBJ2-1
clone size: once
V gene: TRBV7-7

CDR3 protein: CASSARTGTETQYF
CDR3 DNA: TGTGCCAGCAGCGCGCGGACAGGGACAGAGACCCAGTACTTC
D gene: TRBD1
J gene: TRBJ2-5
clone size: -
V gene: TRBV9

CDR3 protein: CASSLRPASYEQYF
CDR3 DNA: TGTGCCAGCAGCTTAAGGCCGGCCTCCTACGAGCAGTACTTC
D gene: -
J gene: TRBJ2-7
clone size: -
V gene: TRBV7-2

CDR3 protein: CASSKGLAGDNEQFF
CDR3 DNA: TGTGCCAGCAGCAAGGGACTAGCGGGGGACAATGAGCAGTTCTTC
D gene: TRBD2
J gene: TRBJ2-1
clone size: -
V gene: TRBV7-2

CDR3 protein: CASSRDIQPDTQYF
CDR3 DNA: TGTGCCAGCAGCAGGGACATTCAGCCAGATACGCAGTATTTT
D gene: -
J gene: TRBJ2-3
clone size: -
V gene: TRBV5-6

CDR3 protein: CASRQGYERDTGELFF
CDR3 DNA: TGTGCCAGTAGACAGGGCTATGAACGAGATACCGGGGAGCTGTTTTTT
D gene: -
J gene: TRBJ2-2
clone size: -
V gene: TRBV19

CDR3 protein: CASSVAGGPENEQFF
CDR3 DNA: TGTGCCAGCTCCGTAGCGGGAGGGCCGGAAAATGAGCAGTTCTTC
D gene: TRBD2
J gene: TRBJ2-1
clone size: -
V gene: TRBV18

CDR3 protein: CASSIPARLNTEAFF
CDR3 DNA: TGTGCCAGTAGTATTCCGGCCAGGTTGAACACTGAAGCTTTCTTT
D gene: -
J gene: TRBJ1-1
clone size: -
V gene: TRBV19

CDR3 protein: CASSPQRSGETQYF
CDR3 DNA: TGTGCCAGCTCACCACAGCGGTCCGGGGAGACCCAGTACTTC
D gene: -
J gene: TRBJ2-5
clone size: -
V gene: TRBV18

CDR3 protein: CASSLVGNTLNEQFF
CDR3 DNA: TGTGCCAGCAGCTTAGTCGGGAATACCCTCAATGAGCAGTTCTTC
D gene: -
J gene: TRBJ2-1
clone size: -
V gene: TRBV7-2

CDR3 protein: CASSLEGGETYNSPLHF
CDR3 DNA: TGCGCCAGCAGCTTGGAGGGGGGAGAAACTTATAATTCACCCCTCCACTTT
D gene: -
J gene: TRBJ1-6
clone size: -
V gene: TRBV5-1

CDR3 protein: CASSQEVLAVPTDTQYF
CDR3 DNA: TGCGCCAGCAGCCAAGAAGTTCTAGCGGTACCAACAGATACGCAGTATTTT
D gene: TRBD2
J gene: TRBJ2-3
clone size: -
V gene: TRBV4-1

CDR3 protein: CASSSTGGAGSEQFF
CDR3 DNA: TGTGCCAGCAGCTCCACCGGGGGGGCCGGCAGTGAGCAGTTCTTC
D gene: TRBD2
J gene: TRBJ2-1
clone size: once
V gene: TRBV11-2

CDR3 protein: CASSIAEGQPQHF
CDR3 DNA: TGTGCCAGTAGTATAGCGGAGGGGCAGCCCCAGCATTTT
D gene: -
J gene: TRBJ1-5
clone size: -
V gene: TRBV19